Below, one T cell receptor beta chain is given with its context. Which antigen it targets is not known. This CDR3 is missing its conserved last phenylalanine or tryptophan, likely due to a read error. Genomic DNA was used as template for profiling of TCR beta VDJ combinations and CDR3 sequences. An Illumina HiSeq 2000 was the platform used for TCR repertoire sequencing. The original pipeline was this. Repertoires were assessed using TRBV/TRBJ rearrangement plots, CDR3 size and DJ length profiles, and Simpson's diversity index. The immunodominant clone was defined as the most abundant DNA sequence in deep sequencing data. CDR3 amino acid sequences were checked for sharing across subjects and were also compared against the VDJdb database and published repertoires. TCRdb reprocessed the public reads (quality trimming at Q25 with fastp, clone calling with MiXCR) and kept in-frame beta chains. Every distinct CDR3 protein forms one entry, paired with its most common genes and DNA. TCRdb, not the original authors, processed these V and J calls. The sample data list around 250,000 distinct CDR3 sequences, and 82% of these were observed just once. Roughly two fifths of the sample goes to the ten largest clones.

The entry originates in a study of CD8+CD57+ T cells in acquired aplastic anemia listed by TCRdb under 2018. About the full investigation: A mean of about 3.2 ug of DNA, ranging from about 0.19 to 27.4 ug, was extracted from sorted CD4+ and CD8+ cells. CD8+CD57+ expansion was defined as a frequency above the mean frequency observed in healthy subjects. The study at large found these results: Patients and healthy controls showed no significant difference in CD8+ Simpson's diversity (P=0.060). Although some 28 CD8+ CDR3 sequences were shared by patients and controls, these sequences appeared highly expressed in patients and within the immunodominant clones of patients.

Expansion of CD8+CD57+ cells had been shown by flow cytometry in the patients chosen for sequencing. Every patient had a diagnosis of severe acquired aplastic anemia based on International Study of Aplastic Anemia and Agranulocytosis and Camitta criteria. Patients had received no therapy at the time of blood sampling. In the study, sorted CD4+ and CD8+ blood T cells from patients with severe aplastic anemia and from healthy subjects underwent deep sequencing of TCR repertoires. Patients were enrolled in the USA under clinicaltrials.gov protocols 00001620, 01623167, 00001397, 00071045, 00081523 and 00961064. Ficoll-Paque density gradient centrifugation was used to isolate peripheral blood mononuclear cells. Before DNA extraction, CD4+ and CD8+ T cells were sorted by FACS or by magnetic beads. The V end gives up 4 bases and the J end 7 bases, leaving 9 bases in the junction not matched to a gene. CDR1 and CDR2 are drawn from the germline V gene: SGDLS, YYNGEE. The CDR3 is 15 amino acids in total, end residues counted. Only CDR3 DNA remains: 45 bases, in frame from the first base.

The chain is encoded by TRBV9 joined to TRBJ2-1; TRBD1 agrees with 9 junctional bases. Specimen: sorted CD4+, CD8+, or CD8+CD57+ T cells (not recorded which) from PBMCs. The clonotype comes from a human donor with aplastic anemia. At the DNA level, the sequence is TGTGCCAGCAGCAGAGGTAGACAGGGGGGGAATGAGCAGTTCATC. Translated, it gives CASSRGRQGGNEQFI.